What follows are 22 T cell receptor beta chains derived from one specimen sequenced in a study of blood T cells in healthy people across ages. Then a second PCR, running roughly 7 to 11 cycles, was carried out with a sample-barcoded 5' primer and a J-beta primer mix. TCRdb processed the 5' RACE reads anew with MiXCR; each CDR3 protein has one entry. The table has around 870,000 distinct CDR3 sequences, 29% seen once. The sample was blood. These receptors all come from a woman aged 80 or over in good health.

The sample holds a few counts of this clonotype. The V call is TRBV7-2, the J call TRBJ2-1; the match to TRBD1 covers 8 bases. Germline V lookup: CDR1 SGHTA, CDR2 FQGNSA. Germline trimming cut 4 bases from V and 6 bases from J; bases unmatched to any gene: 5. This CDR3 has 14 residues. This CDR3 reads CASSSPDRANEQFF. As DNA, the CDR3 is TGTGCCAGCAGCTCCCCGGACAGGGCCAATGAGCAGTTCTTC.

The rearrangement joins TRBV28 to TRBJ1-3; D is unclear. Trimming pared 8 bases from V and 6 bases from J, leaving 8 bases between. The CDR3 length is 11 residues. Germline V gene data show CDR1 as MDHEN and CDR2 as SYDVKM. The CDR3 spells CASAGVNTIYF. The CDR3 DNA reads TGTGCCAGCGCAGGTGTAAACACCATATATTTT. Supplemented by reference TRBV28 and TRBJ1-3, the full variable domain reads DVKVTQSSRYLVKRTGEKVFLECVQDMDHENMFWYRQDPGLGLRLIYFSYDVKMKEKGDIPEGYSVSREKKERFSLILESASTNQTSMYLCASAGVNTIYFGEGSWLTVV.

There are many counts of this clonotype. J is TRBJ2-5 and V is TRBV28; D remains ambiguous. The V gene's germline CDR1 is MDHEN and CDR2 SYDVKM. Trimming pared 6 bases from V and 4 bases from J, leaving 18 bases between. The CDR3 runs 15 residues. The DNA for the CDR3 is TGTGCCAGCAGGCGCCCCGTAGGTAGTGGAGAGACCCAGTACTTC. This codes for CASRRPVGSGETQYF.

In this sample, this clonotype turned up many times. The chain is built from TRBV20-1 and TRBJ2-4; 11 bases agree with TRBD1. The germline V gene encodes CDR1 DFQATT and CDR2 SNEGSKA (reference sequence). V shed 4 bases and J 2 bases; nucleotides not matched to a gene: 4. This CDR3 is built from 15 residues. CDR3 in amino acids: CSAKGQGASKNIQYF. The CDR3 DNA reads TGCAGTGCTAAAGGACAGGGGGCTTCCAAAAACATTCAGTACTTC.

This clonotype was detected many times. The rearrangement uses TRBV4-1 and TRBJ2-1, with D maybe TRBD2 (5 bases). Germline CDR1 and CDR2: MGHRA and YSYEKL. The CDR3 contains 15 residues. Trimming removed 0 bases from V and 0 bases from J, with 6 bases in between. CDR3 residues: CASSQEAVSYNEQFF. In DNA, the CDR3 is TGCGCCAGCAGCCAAGAAGCGGTCTCCTACAATGAGCAGTTCTTC.

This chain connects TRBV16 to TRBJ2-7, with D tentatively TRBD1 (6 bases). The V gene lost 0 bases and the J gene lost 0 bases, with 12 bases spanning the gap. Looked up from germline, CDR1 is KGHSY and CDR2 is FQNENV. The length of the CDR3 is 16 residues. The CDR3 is CASSQSNRVISYEQYF. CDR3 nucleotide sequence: TGTGCCAGCAGCCAATCCAACAGGGTAATCTCCTACGAGCAGTACTTC. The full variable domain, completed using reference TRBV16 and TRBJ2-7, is GEEVAQTPKHLVRGEGQKAKLYCAPIKGHSYVFWYQQVLKNEFKFLISFQNENVFDETGMPKERFSAKCLPNSPCSLEIQATKLEDSAVYFCASSQSNRVISYEQYFGPGTRLTVT.

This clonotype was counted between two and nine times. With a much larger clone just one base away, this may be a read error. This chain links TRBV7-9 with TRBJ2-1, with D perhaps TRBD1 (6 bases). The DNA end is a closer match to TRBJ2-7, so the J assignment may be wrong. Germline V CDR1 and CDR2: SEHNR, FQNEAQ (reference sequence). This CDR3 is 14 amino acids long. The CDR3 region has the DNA TGTGCCAGCAGCCAGGACAGCTCCTACAATGAGCAGTACTTC. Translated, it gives CASSQDSSYNEQYF.

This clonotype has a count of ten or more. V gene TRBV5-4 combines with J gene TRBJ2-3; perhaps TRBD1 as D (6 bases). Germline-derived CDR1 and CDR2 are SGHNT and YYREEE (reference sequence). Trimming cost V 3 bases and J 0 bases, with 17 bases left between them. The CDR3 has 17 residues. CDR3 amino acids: CASSSIQTGQSTDTQYF. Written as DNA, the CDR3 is TGTGCCAGCAGCTCGATTCAAACCGGACAGAGCACAGATACGCAGTATTTT.

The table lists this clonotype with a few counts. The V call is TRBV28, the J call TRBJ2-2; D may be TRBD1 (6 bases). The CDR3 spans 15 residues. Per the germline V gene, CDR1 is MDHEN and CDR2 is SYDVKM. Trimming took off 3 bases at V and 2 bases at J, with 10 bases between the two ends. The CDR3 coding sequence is TGTGCCAGCAGTTTGTGGACAGATAACACCGGGGAGCTGTTTTTT. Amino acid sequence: CASSLWTDNTGELFF.

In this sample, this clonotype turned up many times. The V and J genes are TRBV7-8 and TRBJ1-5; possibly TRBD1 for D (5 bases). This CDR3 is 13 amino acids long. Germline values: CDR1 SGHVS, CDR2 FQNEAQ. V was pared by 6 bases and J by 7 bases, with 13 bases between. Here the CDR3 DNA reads TGTGCCAGCAGTTTTGGGGGGGGACAGCCCCAGCATTTT. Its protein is CASSFGGGQPQHF.

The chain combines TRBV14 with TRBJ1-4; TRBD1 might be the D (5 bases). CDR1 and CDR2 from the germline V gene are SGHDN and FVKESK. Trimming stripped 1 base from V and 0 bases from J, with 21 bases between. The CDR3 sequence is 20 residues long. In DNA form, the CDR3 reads TGTGCCAGCAGCCAAGCCCCCGGGCCGGGACGTCTCACAACTAATGAAAAACTGTTTTTT. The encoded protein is CASSQAPGPGRLTTNEKLFF.

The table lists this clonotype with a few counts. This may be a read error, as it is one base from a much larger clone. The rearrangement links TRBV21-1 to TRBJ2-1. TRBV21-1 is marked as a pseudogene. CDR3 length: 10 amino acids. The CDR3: CAGSDNEQFF. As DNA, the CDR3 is TGTGCCGGCAGCGACAATGAGCAGTTCTTC.

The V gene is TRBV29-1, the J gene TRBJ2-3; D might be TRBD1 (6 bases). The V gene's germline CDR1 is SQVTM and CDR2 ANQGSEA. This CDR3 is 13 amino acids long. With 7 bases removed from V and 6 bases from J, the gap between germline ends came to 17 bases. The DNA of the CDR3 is TGCAGCGCGGGATTGGGGGCCGGTGATACGCAGTATTTT. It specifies CSAGLGAGDTQYF.

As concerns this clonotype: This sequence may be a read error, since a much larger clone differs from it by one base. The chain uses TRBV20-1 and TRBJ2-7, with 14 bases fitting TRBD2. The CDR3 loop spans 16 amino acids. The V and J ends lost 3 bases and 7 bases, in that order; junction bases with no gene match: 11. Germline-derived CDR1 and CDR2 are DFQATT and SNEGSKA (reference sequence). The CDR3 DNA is TGCAGTGCTAGCCTAAGGACTAGCGGGGGGCCCAATGAGCAGTACTTC. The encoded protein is CSASLRTSGGPNEQYF.

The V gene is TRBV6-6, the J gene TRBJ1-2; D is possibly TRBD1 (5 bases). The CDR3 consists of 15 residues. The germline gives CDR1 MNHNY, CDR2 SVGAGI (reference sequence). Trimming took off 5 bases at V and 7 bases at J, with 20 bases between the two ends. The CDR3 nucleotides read TGTGCCAGCAGTCGAGGCGTCGCGGCAGGGTCTGGCTACACCTTC. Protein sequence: CASSRGVAAGSGYTF.

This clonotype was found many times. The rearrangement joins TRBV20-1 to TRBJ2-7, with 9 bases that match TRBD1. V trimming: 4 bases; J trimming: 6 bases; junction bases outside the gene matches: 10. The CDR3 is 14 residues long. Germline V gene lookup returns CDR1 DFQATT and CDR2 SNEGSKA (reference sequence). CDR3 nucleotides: TGCAGTGCTACCCGTCCCGGGACAGGGTTCGAGCAGTACTTC. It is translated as CSATRPGTGFEQYF.

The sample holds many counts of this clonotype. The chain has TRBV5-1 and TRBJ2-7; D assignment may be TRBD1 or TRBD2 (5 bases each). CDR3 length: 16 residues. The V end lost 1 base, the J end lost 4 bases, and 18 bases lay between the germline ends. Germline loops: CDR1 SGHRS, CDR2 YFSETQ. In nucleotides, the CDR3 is TGCGCCAGCAGCTTGCCACTAGGGGCACCTAGGTACGAGCAGTACTTC. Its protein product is CASSLPLGAPRYEQYF. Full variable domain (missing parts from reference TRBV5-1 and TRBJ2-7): KAGVTQTPRYLIKTRGQQVTLSCSPISGHRSVSWYQQTPGQGLQFLFEYFSETQRNKGNFPGRFSGRQFSNSRSEMNVSTLELGDSALYLCASSLPLGAPRYEQYFGPGTRLTVT.

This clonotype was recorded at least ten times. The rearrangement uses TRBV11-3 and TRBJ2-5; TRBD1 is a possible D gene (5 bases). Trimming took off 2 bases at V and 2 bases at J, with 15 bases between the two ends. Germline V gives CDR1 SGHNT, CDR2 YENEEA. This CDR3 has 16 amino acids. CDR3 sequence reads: CASSLTGATFQETQYF. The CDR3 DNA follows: TGTGCCAGCAGCTTAACAGGAGCGACTTTTCAAGAGACCCAGTACTTC.

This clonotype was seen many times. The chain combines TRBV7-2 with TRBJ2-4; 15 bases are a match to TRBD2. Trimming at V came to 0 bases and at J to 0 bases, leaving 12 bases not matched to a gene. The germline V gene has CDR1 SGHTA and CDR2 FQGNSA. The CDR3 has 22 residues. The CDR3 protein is CASSLASPWTSGGAIAKNIQYF. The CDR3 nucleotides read TGTGCCAGCAGCTTAGCTTCCCCCTGGACTAGCGGGGGGGCGATAGCCAAAAACATTCAGTACTTC. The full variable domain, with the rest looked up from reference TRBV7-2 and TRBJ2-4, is GAGVSQSPSNKVTEKGKDVELRCDPISGHTALYWYRQSLGQGLEFLIYFQGNSAPDKSGLPSDRFSAERTGGSVSTLTIQRTQQEDSAVYLCASSLASPWTSGGAIAKNIQYFGAGTRLSVL.

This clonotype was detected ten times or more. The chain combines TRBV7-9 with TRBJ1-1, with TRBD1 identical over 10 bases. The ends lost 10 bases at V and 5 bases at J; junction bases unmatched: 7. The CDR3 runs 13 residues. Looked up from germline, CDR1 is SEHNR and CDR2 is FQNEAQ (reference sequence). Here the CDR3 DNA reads TGTGCCACCTCCGGACAGGGGGGTACTGAAGCTTTCTTT. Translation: CATSGQGGTEAFF.

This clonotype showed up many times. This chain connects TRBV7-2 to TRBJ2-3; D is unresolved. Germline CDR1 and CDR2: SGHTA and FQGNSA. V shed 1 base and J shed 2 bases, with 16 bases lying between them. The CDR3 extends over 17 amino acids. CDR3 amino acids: CASSLVGPNLLTDTQYF. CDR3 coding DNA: TGTGCCAGCAGCTTAGTTGGGCCAAACCTCCTCACAGATACGCAGTATTTT.

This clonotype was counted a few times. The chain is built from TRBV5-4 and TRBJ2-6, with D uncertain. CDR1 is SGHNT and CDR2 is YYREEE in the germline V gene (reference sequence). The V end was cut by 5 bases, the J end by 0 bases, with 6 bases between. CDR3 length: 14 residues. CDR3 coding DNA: TGTGCCAGCAGGTGGGCCTCTGGGGCCAACGTCCTGACTTTC. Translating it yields CASRWASGANVLTF.